A single sample is the source of the 28 T cell receptor beta chains below, sequenced in a study of response to subunit inactivated influenza vaccine. TCRdb independently ran MiXCR on the RT-PCR reads; one entry per CDR3 protein. The data show about 610,000 distinct CDR3 sequences, with 13% to 15% seen just once and 11% held by the top ten. Sequenced here: PBMCs from blood, sampled about 13 days after vaccination. All receptors derive from a man aged 50 or older who received an inactivated influenza vaccine.

This clonotype was counted between two and nine times. This chain uses TRBV19 with TRBJ2-4, with D perhaps TRBD1 or TRBD2 (5 bases each). Germline lookup yields CDR1 LNHDA and CDR2 SQIVND (reference sequence). This CDR3 comprises 14 residues. V dropped 3 bases and J dropped 0 bases, with 6 bases sitting between them. The chain's CDR3 is CASSIGAAKNIQYF. The CDR3 DNA sequence: TGTGCCAGTAGTATCGGGGCAGCCAAAAACATTCAGTACTTC.

This chain connects TRBV7-9 to TRBJ2-2; 8 positions agree with TRBD2. This CDR3 spans 13 amino acids. V lost 6 bases, J lost 7 bases, and 4 bases stayed unmatched. CDR1 is SEHNR, CDR2 FQNEAQ, per germline (reference sequence). The chain's CDR3 is CASSRSGGGELFF. The DNA of the CDR3 is TGTGCCAGCAGTCGGAGCGGGGGCGGGGAGCTGTTTTTT. Using reference TRBV7-9 and TRBJ2-2 for the parts outside the CDR3, the full variable domain is DTGVSQNPRHKITKRGQNVTFRCDPISEHNRLYWYRQTLGQGPEFLTYFQNEAQLEKSRLLSDRFSAERPKGSFSTLEIQRTEQGDSAMYLCASSRSGGGELFFGEGSRLTVL.

This clonotype occurred a few times. V usage is TRBV3-1 and J usage is TRBJ2-7; TRBD2 matches at 7 bases. Losses at the gene ends were 6 bases for V and 4 bases for J; bases not matched to a gene: 12. The CDR3 covers 15 residues. The germline gives CDR1 LGHDT, CDR2 YNNKEL (reference sequence). The CDR3: CASSDRAGRFYEQYF. Written as DNA, the CDR3 is TGTGCCAGCAGTGATCGAGCGGGGAGGTTTTACGAGCAGTACTTC.

This clonotype has more than one count but fewer than ten. The chain combines TRBV2 with TRBJ2-1; 7 positions agree with TRBD1. Losses at the gene ends were 1 base for V and 15 bases for J; bases not matched to a gene: 3. This CDR3 has 11 residues. CDR1 and CDR2 (germline): SNHLY, FYNNEI. This chain's CDR3 is CASSEETGRFF. The CDR3 nucleotides are TGTGCCAGCAGTGAAGAGACAGGGCGGTTCTTC.

This clonotype was counted ten times or more. CDR3 amino acids: CSARGSDYNEQFF. CDR3 in DNA: TGCAGTGCTAGGGGCTCCGACTACAATGAGCAGTTCTTC. The chain couples TRBV20-1 to TRBJ2-1; no clear D gene. The CDR3 runs to 13 residues. Trimming shortened V by 3 bases and J by 3 bases, and 9 bases separated the two germline ends. Germline lookup yields CDR1 DFQATT and CDR2 SNEGSKA (reference sequence).

The J gene is TRBJ2-1, the V gene TRBV12-3 or TRBV12-4; D uncertain. Trimming took off 10 bases at V and 9 bases at J, with 25 bases between the two ends. The CDR3 covers 15 residues. The CDR3 bases are TGTGCCACCCGCCCCGGACCCTCGGAAGGTGGTGAGCAGTTCTTC. This translates into CATRPGPSEGGEQFF.

The chain uses TRBV6-1 and TRBJ1-1; D remains ambiguous. V was clipped by 7 bases and J by 2 bases, with 14 bases between them. Per the germline V gene, CDR1 is MNHNS and CDR2 is SASEGT. The CDR3 loop spans 14 amino acids. The CDR3 region is CASTEGGLNTEAFF. The CDR3 nucleotides read TGTGCCAGCACAGAGGGAGGACTAAACACTGAAGCTTTCTTT.

This clonotype has a handful of counts. The V gene is TRBV7-8, the J gene TRBJ2-1, with TRBD2 identical over 8 bases. CDR1 and CDR2 (germline): SGHVS, FQNEAQ. The CDR3 totals 15 residues. Trimming removed 5 bases from V and 2 bases from J; junction bases left unmatched: 5. This chain's CDR3 is CASSQAGVAYNEQFF. The DNA for the CDR3 is TGTGCCAGCAGCCAAGCGGGAGTAGCCTACAATGAGCAGTTCTTC.

The V call is TRBV5-8, the J call TRBJ1-1; 7 nucleotides line up with TRBD1. The V and J ends lost 8 bases and 5 bases, in that order; junction bases with no gene match: 12. The CDR3 covers 14 residues. Germline CDR1 and CDR2: SGHTS and YDEGEE. As DNA, the CDR3 is TGTGCCAGTAAGAGGGAGGGGGCTCGGACTGAAGCTTTCTTT. Translated: CASKREGARTEAFF.

This clonotype appeared a few times. CDR3 sequence reads: CASRSGGVTNEQFF. The CDR3 DNA sequence: TGTGCCAGCCGATCCGGAGGAGTCACCAATGAGCAGTTCTTC. The chain combines TRBV28 with TRBJ2-1; TRBD2 might be the D (5 bases). The CDR3 has 14 residues. Germline lookup yields CDR1 MDHEN and CDR2 SYDVKM. Trimming stripped 8 bases from V and 6 bases from J, with 17 bases between.

The rearrangement uses TRBV24-1 and TRBJ2-1; D not resolved. CDR1 is KGHDR, CDR2 SFDVKD, per germline. V dropped 9 bases and J dropped 0 bases, with 8 bases sitting between them. The CDR3 is 13 amino acids. DNA for the CDR3: TGTGCCACCCGTCGGTCCTCCTACAATGAGCAGTTCTTC. As protein: CATRRSSYNEQFF.

Only one count was recorded for this clonotype. This chain links TRBV20-1 with TRBJ2-5; 9 nucleotides agree with TRBD1. The ends lost 0 bases at V and 7 bases at J; junction bases unmatched: 6. The CDR3 is 14 residues long. CDR1 and CDR2 from the germline V gene are DFQATT and SNEGSKA (reference sequence). CDR3 residues: CSAREQGALGTQYF. In DNA form, the CDR3 reads TGCAGTGCTAGAGAACAGGGGGCGTTGGGGACCCAGTACTTC.

The chain links TRBV3-1 to TRBJ1-1; 8 bases map to TRBD1. This CDR3 is 16 amino acids long. J lost 7 bases, V lost 0 bases, and 10 bases had no gene match. Per germline, CDR1 LGHDT and CDR2 YNNKEL (reference sequence). Written as DNA, the CDR3 is TGTGCCAGCAGCCAAGATCGGACAGGGCCTGGTGATGAAGCTTTCTTT. Amino acids: CASSQDRTGPGDEAFF.

This clonotype has ten or more counts. The genes are TRBV6-5 and TRBJ1-4; 11 bases agree with TRBD1. V was pared by 2 bases and J by 8 bases, with 1 base of the junction left unmatched. The germline V gene has CDR1 MNHEY and CDR2 SVGAGI. The CDR3 runs 14 residues. CDR3 in DNA: TGTGCCAGCAGTTACGGACAGGGGGCGGAAAAACTGTTTTTT. Encoded protein: CASSYGQGAEKLFF.

The genes are TRBV5-5 and TRBJ1-1; 8 bases are shared with TRBD1. The germline V gene has CDR1 SGHKS and CDR2 YYEKEE (reference sequence). Trimming removed 2 bases from V and 4 bases from J; junction bases left unmatched: 4. The CDR3 contains 14 residues. The CDR3 DNA is TGTGCCAGCAGCTTCAGTACAGGGGGCACTGAAGCTTTCTTT. This sequence encodes CASSFSTGGTEAFF.

V and J are TRBV20-1 and TRBJ2-7, with 7 bases lining up with TRBD1. The CDR3 runs to 14 residues. V was pared by 5 bases and J by 6 bases, with 13 bases of the junction left unmatched. Germline-derived CDR1 and CDR2 are DFQATT and SNEGSKA (reference sequence). The CDR3 DNA reads as TGCAGTGCTTCATCCGACAGGGTTTATGGCGAGCAGTACTTC. It is translated as CSASSDRVYGEQYF.

The chain couples TRBV5-1 to TRBJ1-2; 11 nucleotides agree with TRBD1. The CDR3 has 16 residues. Looked up from germline, CDR1 is SGHRS and CDR2 is YFSETQ. V lost 3 bases, J lost 8 bases, and 12 bases stayed unmatched. In DNA, the CDR3 is TGCGCCAGCAGCTCTGTCAGGACAGGGGGCTCAGTAGGCTACACCTTC. Translation gives CASSSVRTGGSVGYTF.

This clonotype was seen a few times. This chain links TRBV28 with TRBJ2-7, with TRBD1 matching over 8 bases. CDR3 size: 17 residues. In germline, CDR1 is MDHEN, CDR2 SYDVKM. V shed 5 bases and J 4 bases; nucleotides not matched to a gene: 16. This chain's CDR3 is CASSQYRTGWRGYEQYF. The DNA for the CDR3 is TGTGCCAGCAGTCAATACAGGACAGGGTGGAGGGGTTACGAGCAGTACTTC.

In this sample, this clonotype turned up many times. The rearrangement joins TRBV6-2 or TRBV6-3 to TRBJ1-1; D is unclear. Per the germline V gene, CDR1 is MNHEY and CDR2 is SVGEGT. This CDR3 region has 14 residues. Trimming shortened V by 0 bases and J by 1 base, and 6 bases separated the two germline ends. CDR3 protein: CASSYSPGNTEAFF. In nucleotides, the CDR3 is TGTGCCAGCAGTTACTCTCCCGGGAACACTGAAGCTTTCTTT.

A few counts support this clonotype. The rearrangement uses TRBV29-1 and TRBJ2-1; 9 nucleotides align to TRBD2. The V segment lost 7 bases and the J segment 5 bases; nucleotides outside the gene matches: 12. This CDR3 spans 15 amino acids. CDR1 SQVTM and CDR2 ANQGSEA come from the germline V gene. The CDR3 coding sequence is TGCAGCGCTACGTTTGGCGGGAGGGCCCACAATGAGCAGTTCTTC. It translates to CSATFGGRAHNEQFF.

The chain employs TRBV15 and TRBJ2-3; 9 positions agree with TRBD1. V lost 8 bases and J lost 4; bases outside the gene matches: 7. Per germline, CDR1 LNHNV and CDR2 YYDKDF (reference sequence). This CDR3 spans 14 amino acids. The CDR3 DNA reads TGTGCCACCGGTCGGGACAGGGCCGCAGATACGCAGTATTTT. Amino acids: CATGRDRAADTQYF.

This chain links TRBV12-3 or TRBV12-4 with TRBJ1-2; no clear D. The CDR3 spans 11 residues. Trimming took 3 bases from V and 9 from J, leaving 8 bases between them. Here the CDR3 DNA reads TGTGCCAGCAGTTTTTCCACTAGCTACACCTTC. Translation gives CASSFSTSYTF.

This clonotype was seen a few times. The V gene is TRBV2, the J gene TRBJ2-1; D is perhaps TRBD1 (6 bases). V lost 4 bases and J 7 bases, leaving 11 bases between the germline ends. The CDR3 is 13 residues long. CDR1 is SNHLY and CDR2 is FYNNEI in the germline V gene. The CDR3 is CASSVYRENEQFF. CDR3 sequence (DNA): TGTGCCAGCAGTGTGTACAGGGAGAATGAGCAGTTCTTC.

CDR3 residues: CASMFPGAAFF. Written as DNA, the CDR3 is TGTGCCAGCATGTTTCCGGGCGCGGCTTTCTTT. The chain couples TRBV6-1 to TRBJ1-1; D ambiguous. CDR1 is MNHNS and CDR2 is SASEGT in the germline V gene. V lost 7 bases and J lost 11, with 14 bases in between. This CDR3 has 11 residues.

This clonotype was observed at least ten times. The V and J genes are TRBV29-1 and TRBJ2-3; possible D gene TRBD2, 6 bases. Germline CDR1 is SQVTM and CDR2 is ANQGSEA. V was trimmed by 5 bases and J by 2 bases, leaving 14 bases between them. This CDR3 has 14 residues. The CDR3, as DNA: TGCAGCGTTTCGTGGGGGGTGAACACAGATACGCAGTATTTT. This encodes CSVSWGVNTDTQYF.

In its sample, this clonotype was seen many times. J is TRBJ1-5 and V is TRBV5-4; a weak D match, TRBD1 (5 bases). Trimming cost V 0 bases and J 2 bases, with 9 bases left between them. Germline V gene data show CDR1 as SGHNT and CDR2 as YYREEE (reference sequence). This CDR3 has 15 amino acids. CDR3 sequence (DNA): TGTGCCAGCAGCTTGGCAGGGTCGGGCAATCAGCCCCAGCATTTT. It is translated as CASSLAGSGNQPQHF.

This clonotype appeared a few times. This chain joins TRBV28 and TRBJ1-4; D unresolved. The CDR3 loop spans 12 amino acids. The germline gives CDR1 MDHEN, CDR2 SYDVKM. Deletions cut 6 bases from V and 8 bases from J, with 10 bases between. This chain's CDR3 is CASSSSREKLFF. CDR3 nucleotides: TGTGCCAGCAGCTCCTCGAGGGAAAAACTGTTTTTT.

The sample holds many counts of this clonotype. The chain uses TRBV3-1 and TRBJ2-1, with D perhaps TRBD1 (5 bases). The CDR3 consists of 16 residues. The germline V and J ends were trimmed by 4 bases and 0 bases, with 13 bases remaining between them. Germline-derived CDR1 and CDR2 are LGHDT and YNNKEL (reference sequence). DNA of the CDR3: TGTGCCAGCAGCCCCCTCCAGGGATACTCCTACAATGAGCAGTTCTTC. Translating it yields CASSPLQGYSYNEQFF.